This passage covers 32 T cell receptor beta chains from one sample sequenced in a study of shared clonotypes between healthy human individuals. Terminally differentiated effector memory CD45RA+ cells were excluded from the naive CD8 cells, which were CD45RO-negative and positively selected for CCR7. Profiled with immunoSEQ multiplex PCR; TCRdb holds only in-frame clones, not every one. The data contain 450,000 to 700,000 clones, nearly 97% of them singletons. Sample: naive CD8+ T cells sorted from blood. Receptors were obtained from a woman younger than 45 in good health.

In its sample, this clone was seen once. The sample holds other DNA sequences that translate to the same CDR3. V gene TRBV7-6 combines with J gene TRBJ2-7; unclear D gene. The CDR3 covers 14 residues. Germline values: CDR1 SGHVS, CDR2 FNYEAQ. V was shortened by 0 bases and J by 0 bases, with 6 bases between the two germline ends. In nucleotides, the CDR3 is TGTGCCAGCAGCTTAGCCGGCGGCTCCTACGAGCAGTACTTC. Translated: CASSLAGGSYEQYF.

The rearrangement links TRBV27 to TRBJ2-7; TRBD1 matches at 10 bases. J lost 3 bases, V lost 6 bases, and 8 bases had no gene match. Germline V gene data show CDR1 as MNHEY and CDR2 as SMNVEV (reference sequence). This CDR3 has 15 residues. The CDR3 reads CASSIRGQGFYEQYF. The CDR3 coding sequence is TGTGCCAGCAGCATCCGGGGACAGGGGTTCTACGAGCAGTACTTC.

The genes are TRBV11-2 and TRBJ2-1; D might be TRBD1 or TRBD2, each matching 5 bases. V gave up 1 base and J gave up 0 bases, with 19 bases separating them. Germline V gives CDR1 SGHAT, CDR2 FQNNGV. The CDR3 has 19 amino acids. In DNA, the CDR3 is TGTGCCAGCAGCTTAGGTGATTCGTGGGGGACCCACTCCTACAATGAGCAGTTCTTC. Translated, it gives CASSLGDSWGTHSYNEQFF.

A remark on this clone: The same CDR3 is also encoded by other DNA sequences in this sample. This rearrangement joins TRBV7-9 to TRBJ2-7, with D hard to call. The CDR3 loop spans 13 amino acids. Trimming pared 3 bases from V and 2 bases from J, leaving 8 bases between. Germline V gene lookup returns CDR1 SEHNR and CDR2 FQNEAQ (reference sequence). CDR3 nucleotide sequence: TGTGCCAGCAGCTTCGACGGTACCTACGAGCAGTACTTC. Translation gives CASSFDGTYEQYF.

The rearrangement links TRBV13 to TRBJ2-1; 8 bases are a match to TRBD2. Germline V gene lookup returns CDR1 PRHDT and CDR2 FYEKMQ (reference sequence). The CDR3 loop spans 17 amino acids. Trimming took 5 bases from V and 0 from J; bases not matched to a gene: 9. The CDR3 sequence: CASSGVAGRGSYNEQFF. CDR3 DNA sequence: TGTGCCAGCAGCGGTGTAGCGGGGAGGGGCTCCTACAATGAGCAGTTCTTC. The full variable domain, in which reference TRBV13 and TRBJ2-1 provide the parts outside the CDR3, is AAGVIQSPRHLIKEKRETATLKCYPIPRHDTVYWYQQGPGQDPQFLISFYEKMQSDKGSIPDRFSAQQFSDYHSELNMSSLELGDSALYFCASSGVAGRGSYNEQFFGPGTRLTVL.

The chain combines TRBV7-9 with TRBJ1-5; TRBD1 is a possible D gene (5 bases). The germline V gene has CDR1 SEHNR and CDR2 FQNEAQ (reference sequence). CDR3 length: 15 amino acids. V was pared by 4 bases and J by 6 bases, with 16 bases between. CDR3 in amino acids: CASSSSDTRGQPQHF. CDR3 nucleotide sequence: TGTGCCAGCAGCTCTAGTGACACGAGGGGTCAGCCCCAGCATTTT.

The J gene is TRBJ2-2, the V gene TRBV5-1; D gene uncertain. Trimming shortened V by 0 bases and J by 7 bases, and 4 bases separated the two germline ends. Per germline, CDR1 SGHRS and CDR2 YFSETQ. The CDR3 length is 12 residues. CDR3 region: CASSLALGELFF. DNA of the CDR3: TGCGCCAGCAGCTTGGCCCTCGGGGAGCTGTTTTTT.

This chain connects TRBV6-6 to TRBJ2-2; 7 bases are a match to TRBD1. This CDR3 spans 16 amino acids. V dropped 5 bases and J dropped 3; count of bases not matched to a gene: 9. The germline CDR1 and CDR2 sequences are MNHNY and SVGAGI (reference sequence). In nucleotides, the CDR3 is TGTGCCAGCAGTACCAAGGGGGCGCCGGACACCGGGGAGCTGTTTTTT. It encodes CASSTKGAPDTGELFF.

The J gene is TRBJ2-3, the V gene TRBV28, with 11 positions matching TRBD2. The CDR3 sequence is 16 residues long. Trimming at V came to 4 bases and at J to 0 bases, leaving 3 bases not matched to a gene. Germline assignment: CDR1 MDHEN and CDR2 SYDVKM. The CDR3 protein is CASSSWTSGSTDTQYF. DNA for the CDR3: TGTGCCAGCAGTTCCTGGACTAGCGGGAGCACAGATACGCAGTATTTT.

This rearrangement joins TRBV5-6 to TRBJ1-1; D is unclear. Trimming stripped 2 bases from V and 5 bases from J, with 7 bases between. Germline CDR1 and CDR2: SGHDT and YYEEEE. This CDR3 contains 12 residues. The CDR3: CASSLSGTEAFF. The CDR3 nucleotides are TGTGCCAGCAGCTTAAGCGGGACTGAAGCTTTCTTT.

The rearrangement links TRBV6-1 to TRBJ2-7; D uncertain. This CDR3 spans 15 amino acids. V gave up 2 bases and J gave up 0 bases, with 11 bases separating them. CDR1 and CDR2 (germline): MNHNS, SASEGT. CDR3 in amino acids: CASSELVYPSYEQYF. Written as DNA, the CDR3 is TGTGCCAGCAGTGAATTGGTGTACCCCTCCTACGAGCAGTACTTC.

J is TRBJ2-5 and V is TRBV19; D not certain. CDR3 length: 13 residues. V was pared by 3 bases and J by 0 bases, with 5 bases between. Per the germline V gene, CDR1 is LNHDA and CDR2 is SQIVND (reference sequence). The CDR3 region is CASSMTNQETQYF. The CDR3 DNA follows: TGTGCCAGTAGTATGACAAACCAAGAGACCCAGTACTTC.

The gene calls are TRBV11-2 and TRBJ1-1; D gene uncertain. Trimming pared 0 bases from V and 1 base from J, leaving 9 bases between. Germline V gene data show CDR1 as SGHAT and CDR2 as FQNNGV. The CDR3 is 15 amino acids. In DNA, the CDR3 is TGTGCCAGCAGCTTAGATATCGTACAGAACACTGAAGCTTTCTTT. Amino acids: CASSLDIVQNTEAFF. Full variable domain (rest looked up from reference TRBV11-2 and TRBJ1-1): EAGVAQSPRYKIIEKRQSVAFWCNPISGHATLYWYQQILGQGPKLLIQFQNNGVVDDSQLPKDRFSAERLKGVDSTLKIQPAKLEDSAVYLCASSLDIVQNTEAFFGQGTRLTVV.

This clone was found a few times. The chain links TRBV7-8 to TRBJ2-7; D remains unclear. Germline CDR1 reads SGHVS; CDR2 reads FQNEAQ. The CDR3 is 15 amino acids. Trimming shortened V by 5 bases and J by 3 bases, and 17 bases separated the two germline ends. The CDR3 DNA reads as TGTGCCAGCAGCCCCCTGCTTGACGTGGGCTACGAGCAGTACTTC. Protein sequence: CASSPLLDVGYEQYF.

The genes are TRBV27 and TRBJ2-7; tentatively, D is TRBD1 (8 bases). CDR1 MNHEY and CDR2 SMNVEV come from the germline V gene (reference sequence). V lost 6 bases, J lost 4 bases, and 19 bases lay in between. The CDR3 sequence is 15 residues long. CDR3 in amino acids: CASSETGGVYYEQYF. For the CDR3, the DNA is TGTGCCAGCAGCGAAACAGGGGGGGTCTATTACGAGCAGTACTTC.

The genes are TRBV27 and TRBJ2-2; 9 bases are shared with TRBD2. Germline CDR1 is MNHEY and CDR2 is SMNVEV (reference sequence). V shed 3 bases and J 6 bases; nucleotides not matched to a gene: 8. CDR3 length: 16 amino acids. CDR3 amino acids: CASSFLAGEGPGELFF. CDR3 DNA sequence: TGTGCCAGCAGTTTCTTAGCGGGAGAAGGGCCCGGGGAGCTGTTTTTT.

This rearrangement joins TRBV19 to TRBJ1-2; tentative D call: TRBD1 (5 bases). The V gene's germline CDR1 is LNHDA and CDR2 SQIVND (reference sequence). The V and J ends lost 3 bases and 3 bases respectively, with 11 bases between them. The CDR3 sequence is 14 residues long. The CDR3 sequence: CASSIFGGDYGYTF. The CDR3, as DNA: TGTGCCAGTAGTATCTTTGGAGGGGACTATGGCTACACCTTC.

About this clone itself: One junction end does not reproduce the germline sequence, and a read error may be involved. The rearrangement links TRBV7-9 to TRBJ2-3; perhaps TRBD2 as D (6 bases). The CDR3 runs to 15 residues. Germline assignment: CDR1 SEHNR and CDR2 FQNEAQ (reference sequence). The DNA for the CDR3 is TGTGCCAGCAGAGGCACGGGACTTTCCGCAGATGCGCAGTATTTT. Its protein is CASRGTGLSADAQYF.

Regarding this clone: Additional DNA sequences in this sample encode the identical CDR3. This sequence joins TRBV19 and TRBJ1-5, with D possibly being TRBD1 (5 bases). CDR1 and CDR2 (germline): LNHDA, SQIVND (reference sequence). Trimming removed 3 bases from V and 1 base from J, with 10 bases in between. The length of the CDR3 is 15 residues. In nucleotides, the CDR3 is TGTGCCAGTAGTATTGACGGGGGGAGCAATCAGCCCCAGCATTTT. Translating it yields CASSIDGGSNQPQHF.

This chain connects TRBV10-2 to TRBJ2-7, with TRBD2 matching 11 bases. CDR1 WSHSY and CDR2 SAAADI come from the germline V gene. The CDR3 runs 14 residues. The V gene end was trimmed by 3 bases and the J gene end by 4 bases; junction bases not matched to a gene: 2. CDR3 region: CASSDRLAGYEQYF. CDR3 bases: TGCGCCAGCAGTGACCGACTAGCGGGGTACGAGCAGTACTTC.

V gene TRBV27 combines with J gene TRBJ1-1, with D unclear. The CDR3 runs 13 residues. CDR1 is MNHEY, CDR2 SMNVEV, per germline (reference sequence). The germline V and J ends were trimmed by 3 bases and 4 bases, with 9 bases remaining between them. The CDR3 region has the DNA TGTGCCAGCAGTTTTGGGCCAAGCACTGAAGCTTTCTTT. The encoded protein is CASSFGPSTEAFF.

This clone was counted a single time. The chain couples TRBV7-9 to TRBJ2-7; D is tentatively TRBD1 or TRBD2 (5 bases each). Germline-derived CDR1 and CDR2 are SEHNR and FQNEAQ (reference sequence). Trimming took 3 bases from V and 6 from J, leaving 21 bases between them. The length of the CDR3 is 16 residues. The CDR3 loop is CASSFPSGTDTREQYF. The CDR3 DNA is TGTGCCAGCAGCTTTCCCTCTGGGACGGATACCCGCGAGCAGTACTTC.

The J gene is TRBJ2-7, the V gene TRBV11-2; tentatively, D is TRBD1 or TRBD2 (5 bases each). Trimming cost V 4 bases and J 5 bases, with 18 bases left between them. The CDR3 is 15 residues long. Germline V lookup: CDR1 SGHAT, CDR2 FQNNGV. The CDR3 DNA reads TGTGCCAGCAGCTCTGTTTGGGGGTTTGGGGACGAGCAGTACTTC. Translation: CASSSVWGFGDEQYF.

The chain is built from TRBV6-5 and TRBJ1-5; 11 bases agree with TRBD1. With V trimmed by 0 bases and J by 5 bases, 3 bases remained unmatched. Germline CDR1 MNHEY, CDR2 SVGAGI. The CDR3 is made up of 16 amino acids. Here the CDR3 reads CASSYSMDRGHQPQHF. The CDR3, as DNA: TGTGCCAGCAGTTACTCGATGGACAGGGGGCATCAGCCCCAGCATTTT.

The count of this clone is one. This chain joins TRBV28 and TRBJ2-2, with 8 bases that match TRBD2. V dropped 3 bases and J dropped 4; count of bases not matched to a gene: 7. The germline V gene encodes CDR1 MDHEN and CDR2 SYDVKM. The CDR3 has 16 residues. The CDR3 nucleotides read TGTGCCAGCAGTTTTCCAGCGGGAGATATCACCGGGGAGCTGTTTTTT. The encoded protein is CASSFPAGDITGELFF.

The chain carries TRBV27 and TRBJ2-5, with TRBD2 identical over 12 bases. CDR3 length: 16 residues. V lost 3 bases, J lost 5 bases, and 7 bases stayed unmatched. Germline assignment: CDR1 MNHEY and CDR2 SMNVEV (reference sequence). The chain's CDR3 is CASSFGLAGGPETQYF. CDR3 nucleotide sequence: TGTGCCAGCAGTTTTGGGCTAGCGGGAGGGCCGGAGACCCAGTACTTC.

This clone appeared a single time. The chain combines TRBV5-8 with TRBJ2-7; TRBD2 is a possible D gene (7 bases). CDR1 and CDR2 from the germline V gene are SGHTS and YDEGEE. Trimming stripped 4 bases from V and 1 base from J, with 21 bases between. The CDR3 spans 17 residues. The CDR3 loop is CASSGEGGTEDSYEQYF. CDR3 DNA sequence: TGTGCCAGCAGCGGGGAGGGGGGGACCGAGGATTCCTACGAGCAGTACTTC.

The gene calls are TRBV19 and TRBJ2-7, with D hard to call. In germline, CDR1 is LNHDA, CDR2 SQIVND (reference sequence). This CDR3 has 14 residues. Between the trimmed V and J ends, which lost 3 bases and 3 bases, there was a span of 12 bases. The CDR3 sequence: CASSIYHEVYEQYF. In DNA, the CDR3 is TGTGCCAGTAGTATCTATCACGAGGTCTACGAGCAGTACTTC.

With regard to this clone: Distinct nucleotide sequences in the sample also encode this CDR3. This chain connects TRBV5-6 to TRBJ2-7, with unresolved D. V lost 2 bases, J lost 0 bases, and 6 bases lay in between. The CDR3 length is 13 residues. Per the germline V gene, CDR1 is SGHDT and CDR2 is YYEEEE. CDR3 in amino acids: CASSFGNSYEQYF. In DNA, the CDR3 is TGTGCCAGCAGCTTCGGTAACTCCTACGAGCAGTACTTC.

The genes are TRBV4-1 and TRBJ1-3, with unresolved D. Germline CDR1 MGHRA, CDR2 YSYEKL. Deletions cut 3 bases from V and 2 bases from J, with 8 bases between. This CDR3 has 14 residues. The CDR3 region has the DNA TGCGCCAGCAGCCAGGCCGTGCCTGGAAACACCATATATTTT. It yields the protein CASSQAVPGNTIYF.

The rearrangement links TRBV15 to TRBJ2-2, with D possibly matching TRBD2 (6 bases). Germline CDR1 LNHNV, CDR2 YYDKDF (reference sequence). This CDR3 comprises 16 residues. With 9 bases removed from V and 2 bases from J, the gap between germline ends came to 19 bases. The chain's CDR3 is CATNEEGGHNTGELFF. The DNA for the CDR3 is TGTGCCACAAATGAGGAGGGAGGACATAACACCGGGGAGCTGTTTTTT.

V is TRBV13 and J is TRBJ2-5; 12 nucleotides align to TRBD2. The J call may be incorrect, as the DNA end agrees better with TRBJ2-7. CDR1 and CDR2 (germline): PRHDT, FYEKMQ (reference sequence). This CDR3 has 14 amino acids. This CDR3 is CASSLRLAGDEQYF. CDR3 in DNA: TGTGCCAGCAGCTTACGACTAGCGGGAGACGAGCAGTACTTC.